Below, 28 T cell receptor beta chains from the same sample are listed, as sequenced in a study of control samples from healthy donors and cancer patients. Only in-frame clones appear in the TCRdb table, and some are missing; sequencing was by immunoSEQ multiplex PCR. Here the sample spans roughly 120,000 clones, 70% to 90% being singletons. Material: blood. These receptors all stem from a woman in her 70s in good health.

This chain uses TRBV19 with TRBJ2-1; TRBD2 agrees at 12 bases. The junction had 7 bases not matched to a gene; V was cut back by 6 bases and J by 7 bases. The CDR3 sequence is 15 residues long. Per the germline V gene, CDR1 is LNHDA and CDR2 is SQIVND (reference sequence). The CDR3 DNA reads as TGTGCCAGTAGCCTAGCGGGGGGGCTTAGGAATGAGCAGTTCTTC. This encodes CASSLAGGLRNEQFF.

The chain employs TRBV4-2 and TRBJ2-1, with TRBD1 as a possible D gene (6 bases). Trimming pared 1 base from V and 8 bases from J, leaving 9 bases between. Germline assignment: CDR1 LGHNA and CDR2 YNFKEQ. This CDR3 is 13 amino acids long. This CDR3 reads CASSQGEGDEQFF. The CDR3 nucleotides read TGTGCCAGCAGCCAAGGCGAGGGGGATGAGCAGTTCTTC.

The V gene is TRBV5-1, the J gene TRBJ1-1; 8 nucleotides agree with TRBD1. The CDR3 runs 13 residues. CDR1 and CDR2 from the germline V gene are SGHRS and YFSETQ. V shed 6 bases and J 2 bases; nucleotides not matched to a gene: 3. Here the CDR3 reads CASKDRDNTEAFF. CDR3 nucleotides: TGCGCCAGCAAGGACAGGGACAACACTGAAGCTTTCTTT.

This chain uses TRBV19 with TRBJ1-2; no reliable D call. The CDR3 has 12 residues. Between the trimmed V and J ends, which lost 7 bases and 7 bases, there was a span of 13 bases. Germline V gene data show CDR1 as LNHDA and CDR2 as SQIVND (reference sequence). The CDR3 bases are TGTGCCAGTACCCGGTCCGGGCTTGGCTACACCTTC. This translates into CASTRSGLGYTF. Looking up the rest from reference TRBV19 and TRBJ1-2 gives the full variable domain: DGGITQSPKYLFRKEGQNVTLSCEQNLNHDAMYWYRQDPGQGLRLIYYSQIVNDFQKGDIAEGYSVSREKKESFPLTVTSAQKNPTAFYLCASTRSGLGYTFGSGTRLTVV.

J is TRBJ1-4 and V is TRBV3-1 (or the pseudogene TRBV3-2); no clear D. Germline V gene lookup returns CDR1 LGHDT and CDR2 YNNKEL (reference sequence). Trimming removed 1 base from V and 0 bases from J, with 12 bases in between. This CDR3 is built from 17 residues. CDR3: CASSQVAAPATNEKLFF. The CDR3 DNA reads TGTGCCAGCAGCCAAGTGGCCGCGCCAGCAACTAATGAAAAACTGTTTTTT.

The rearrangement uses TRBV27 and TRBJ2-7; D may match TRBD1 or TRBD2 (5 bases each). CDR3 length: 16 amino acids. Germline V gives CDR1 MNHEY, CDR2 SMNVEV (reference sequence). Trimming took 2 bases from V and 2 from J, leaving 16 bases between them. As DNA, the CDR3 is TGTGCCAGCAGTTTAATCTCCGCCGAGGGACCCTACGAGCAGTACTTC. Protein sequence: CASSLISAEGPYEQYF.

This chain connects TRBV9 to TRBJ1-2; 8 bases are a match to TRBD1. Germline V gives CDR1 SGDLS, CDR2 YYNGEE. V was clipped by 4 bases and J by 4 bases; unmatched bases: 6. This CDR3 comprises 14 residues. Written as DNA, the CDR3 is TGTGCCAGCAGCTTCCGGACAGGGACCTATGGCTACACCTTC. Its translation is CASSFRTGTYGYTF.

The chain combines TRBV5-1 with TRBJ1-4; D uncertain. V lost 4 bases and J lost 2, with 18 bases in between. This CDR3 has 17 residues. Germline CDR1 and CDR2: SGHRS and YFSETQ. CDR3 nucleotides: TGCGCCAGCAGCCCGCGACCCCCCGGTGGTACTAATGAAAAACTGTTTTTT. It yields the protein CASSPRPPGGTNEKLFF.

This chain links TRBV21-1 with TRBJ2-7; the DNA was not used to check the table's D call, TRBD2. TRBV21-1 is a documented pseudogene. This CDR3 comprises 9 residues. The CDR3: CASSYEQYF. The CDR3 DNA follows: TGTGCCAGCTCGTACGAGCAGTACTTC.

Only a few counts were recorded for this clone. This chain uses TRBV19 with TRBJ2-3; TRBD1 agrees at 10 bases. Unmatched junction bases numbered 9, after V lost 1 base and J lost 5 bases. The germline gives CDR1 LNHDA, CDR2 SQIVND (reference sequence). The CDR3 has 17 amino acids. The CDR3 DNA is TGTGCCAGTAGTATAGGAGGGGGGACAGGGGTAAGAGATACGCAGTATTTT. Translating gives CASSIGGGTGVRDTQYF. Combining the CDR3 with reference TRBV19 and TRBJ2-3 gives the whole variable domain DGGITQSPKYLFRKEGQNVTLSCEQNLNHDAMYWYRQDPGQGLRLIYYSQIVNDFQKGDIAEGYSVSREKKESFPLTVTSAQKNPTAFYLCASSIGGGTGVRDTQYFGPGTRLTVL.

The chain has TRBV19 and TRBJ2-3; D possibly matches TRBD1 or TRBD2 (6 bases each). The CDR3 spans 16 residues. The germline V gene encodes CDR1 LNHDA and CDR2 SQIVND (reference sequence). The ends were cut back, 6 bases at V and 0 bases at J, with 16 bases in the middle. The CDR3 here is CASRGGGSVSTDTQYF. DNA of the CDR3: TGTGCCAGTAGGGGGGGCGGGTCGGTGAGCACAGATACGCAGTATTTT.

The CDR3 coding sequence is TGTGCCAGTAGTTTACAGGGTGGGGACTATGGCTACACCTTC. Its translation is CASSLQGGDYGYTF. This chain joins TRBV19 and TRBJ1-2, with D tentatively TRBD1 (6 bases). Trimming left V 5 bases short and J 3 bases short, with 13 bases between. Per the germline V gene, CDR1 is LNHDA and CDR2 is SQIVND (reference sequence). The CDR3 runs 14 residues.

This clone appeared once. The chain employs TRBV6-5 and TRBJ1-3; D is possibly TRBD1 (5 bases). CDR1 is MNHEY and CDR2 is SVGAGI in the germline V gene. The CDR3 extends over 13 amino acids. V was trimmed by 6 bases and J by 11 bases, leaving 17 bases between them. The CDR3 protein is CASSPGTDSPIYF. CDR3 DNA sequence: TGTGCCAGCAGCCCCGGGACCGACTCTCCCATATATTTT.

This chain links TRBV6-5 with TRBJ1-6, with D unclear. Between the trimmed V and J ends, which lost 2 bases and 7 bases, there was a span of 6 bases. The CDR3 runs to 13 residues. The germline V gene encodes CDR1 MNHEY and CDR2 SVGAGI. The CDR3: CASSYAHNSPLHF. The DNA of the CDR3 is TGTGCCAGCAGTTACGCCCACAATTCACCCCTCCACTTT.

This clone was seen a handful of times. The chain has TRBV5-5 and TRBJ2-7, with 9 bases identical to TRBD1. Germline values: CDR1 SGHKS, CDR2 YYEKEE (reference sequence). The CDR3 covers 15 residues. J lost 4 bases, V lost 5 bases, and 10 bases had no gene match. The CDR3 is CASSLTGQGEYEQYF. CDR3 nucleotide sequence: TGTGCCAGCAGTCTGACGGGACAGGGAGAGTACGAGCAGTACTTC. Variable domain in full (rest from reference TRBV5-5 and TRBJ2-7): DAGVTQSPTHLIKTRGQQVTLRCSPISGHKSVSWYQQVLGQGPQFIFQYYEKEERGRGNFPDRFSARQFPNYSSELNVNALLLGDSALYLCASSLTGQGEYEQYFGPGTRLTVT.

The rearrangement joins TRBV18 to TRBJ2-3, with D perhaps TRBD1 (6 bases). The CDR3 is 15 residues long. Germline-derived CDR1 and CDR2 are KGHSH and LQKENI. V lost 1 base and J 6 bases, leaving 14 bases between the germline ends. DNA of the CDR3: TGTGCCAGCTCACCACTCAGGGGCGTCCAGGATACGCAGTATTTT. This sequence encodes CASSPLRGVQDTQYF.

The chain carries TRBV6-8 and TRBJ1-2; 7 bases fit TRBD1. The CDR3 length is 15 residues. The ends lost 4 bases at V and 5 bases at J; junction bases unmatched: 10. Per germline, CDR1 MNHGY and CDR2 SAAAGT. This CDR3 is CASSSSHRGIYGYTF. The CDR3 nucleotides are TGTGCCAGCAGTTCTTCTCACAGGGGAATTTATGGCTACACCTTC.

The rearrangement joins TRBV12-3 or TRBV12-4 to TRBJ1-1, with D possibly being TRBD1 (6 bases). This CDR3 is 13 amino acids long. V gave up 4 bases and J gave up 7 bases, with 13 bases separating them. CDR3 in amino acids: CASSSLRGGEAFF. CDR3 coding DNA: TGTGCCAGCAGTTCCCTCCGAGGGGGTGAAGCTTTCTTT.

The chain joins TRBV18 to TRBJ1-5; D unclear. This CDR3 region has 13 residues. Trimming shortened V by 2 bases and J by 5 bases, and 7 bases separated the two germline ends. Germline V gene lookup returns CDR1 KGHSH and CDR2 LQKENI. The CDR3 coding sequence is TGTGCCAGCTCACCAGTGGGTTATCAGCCCCAGCATTTT. Protein: CASSPVGYQPQHF.

The chain recombines TRBV27 with TRBJ2-1; TRBD2 might be the D (7 bases). Germline V gene data show CDR1 as MNHEY and CDR2 as SMNVEV (reference sequence). Trimming removed 1 base at V and 4 bases at J, with 20 bases between. This CDR3 has 18 amino acids. CDR3 sequence: CASSLWAGASQIYNEQFF. The CDR3 bases are TGTGCCAGCAGTTTATGGGCGGGGGCTAGTCAAATATACAATGAGCAGTTCTTC.

The genes are TRBV7-9 and TRBJ1-1; D is undetermined. Trimming took 2 bases from V and 1 from J, leaving 5 bases between them. The germline V gene has CDR1 SEHNR and CDR2 FQNEAQ (reference sequence). This CDR3 spans 13 amino acids. The CDR3 loop reads CASSLHGNTEAFF. DNA for the CDR3: TGTGCCAGCAGCTTACACGGGAACACTGAAGCTTTCTTT.

This clone occurred a few times. Other DNA variants within this sample encode the same CDR3. The CDR3: CASSLRDGYTF. The CDR3, as DNA: TGCGCCAGCAGCTTGAGGGATGGCTACACCTTC. The rearrangement joins TRBV5-1 to TRBJ1-2; D is uncertain. CDR1 is SGHRS and CDR2 is YFSETQ in the germline V gene. This CDR3 contains 11 residues. Deletions cut 1 base from V and 6 bases from J, with 4 bases between.

The V and J genes are TRBV5-6 and TRBJ2-5, with TRBD1 identical over 8 bases. Germline CDR1 reads SGHDT; CDR2 reads YYEEEE. The CDR3 is made up of 13 amino acids. After removal of 2 bases from V and 5 bases from J, the junction contained 2 bases not matched to a gene. CDR3 sequence reads: CASSFAGGETQYF. In DNA form, the CDR3 reads TGTGCCAGCAGCTTTGCAGGGGGCGAGACCCAGTACTTC. The variable domain in full, with the rest retrieved from reference TRBV5-6 and TRBJ2-5, is DAGVTQSPTHLIKTRGQQVTLRCSPKSGHDTVSWYQQALGQGPQFIFQYYEEEERQRGNFPDRFSGHQFPNYSSELNVNALLLGDSALYLCASSFAGGETQYFGPGTRLLVL.

V usage is TRBV7-3 and J usage is TRBJ2-2, with TRBD2 identical over 7 bases. CDR1 is SGHTA, CDR2 FQGTGA, per germline. Trimming removed 3 bases from V and 5 bases from J; junction bases left unmatched: 6. CDR3 length: 15 residues. The CDR3 nucleotides read TGTGCCAGCAGCTTGAGGGACTACCCTACCGGGGAGCTGTTTTTT. The encoded protein is CASSLRDYPTGELFF.

The gene calls are TRBV4-2 and TRBJ1-2; TRBD1 matches 8 bases. This CDR3 comprises 14 residues. V lost 4 bases, J lost 4 bases, and 5 bases stayed unmatched. The V gene's germline CDR1 is LGHNA and CDR2 YNFKEQ. The CDR3 DNA is TGTGCCAGCAGCCCGGACAGGGTGGCCTATGGCTACACCTTC. Translating it yields CASSPDRVAYGYTF.

J is TRBJ1-5 and V is TRBV10-2; TRBD1 aligns across 8 bases. J was trimmed by 7 bases and V by 3 bases; bases with no gene match: 5. The CDR3 is 14 amino acids. Germline V gene lookup returns CDR1 WSHSY and CDR2 SAAADI. In DNA, the CDR3 is TGCGCCAGCAGTGATACAGGGGGGGGCCAGCCCCAGCATTTT. This sequence encodes CASSDTGGGQPQHF.

The count of this clone is one. CDR3 sequence reads: CASSYSGAGRGEQFF. Here the CDR3 DNA reads TGTGCCAGCAGTTACAGTGGGGCAGGCCGAGGTGAGCAGTTCTTC. The rearrangement uses TRBV6-5 and TRBJ2-1, with D tentatively TRBD1 (5 bases). V was shortened by 2 bases and J by 9 bases, with 17 bases between the two germline ends. The CDR3 length is 15 residues. The V gene's germline CDR1 is MNHEY and CDR2 SVGAGI.

On this clone: The identical CDR3 is also encoded by other nucleotide sequences in the sample. The chain is built from TRBV18 and TRBJ1-1, with TRBD1 matching over 9 bases. The CDR3 consists of 16 residues. In germline, CDR1 is KGHSH, CDR2 LQKENI. J lost 5 bases, V lost 3 bases, and 10 bases had no gene match. The CDR3 sequence is CASSPGQGRGGTEAFF. The CDR3 nucleotides are TGTGCCAGCTCACCGGGACAGGGTAGAGGAGGGACTGAAGCTTTCTTT.